Listed below are T cell receptor beta chains from one sample, sequenced in a study of blood T cell repertoires in COVID-19. This table comes from immunoSEQ multiplex PCR, and its TCRdb copy is limited to in-frame clones, with some not included. This sample has just over 30,000 clones, with 80% to 90% found just once. The material sequenced was peripheral blood. These receptors came from a woman in her forties with active or convalescent COVID-19. Each CDR3 is given with its conserved first and last residue. D genes are given only for firm matches. The size of a clone is reported for some rows only, either as once, few or many, or as a class for expanded clones.

clone_size: .
v_call: TRBV5-4
j_call: TRBJ2-2
d_call: .
cdr3_aa: CASSFARGIGELFF
cdr3_nt: TGTGCCAGCAGCTTCGCCCGAGGGATCGGGGAGCTGTTTTTT

clone_size: .
v_call: TRBV30
j_call: TRBJ2-7
d_call: .
cdr3_aa: CAWSVPGIGEQYF
cdr3_nt: TGTGCCTGGAGTGTTCCGGGGATCGGCGAGCAGTACTTC

clone_size: .
v_call: TRBV11-3
j_call: TRBJ2-2
d_call: .
cdr3_aa: CASSFSPGELFF
cdr3_nt: TGTGCCAGCAGCTTCTCCCCCGGGGAGCTGTTTTTT

clone_size: .
v_call: TRBV28
j_call: TRBJ1-5
d_call: TRBD1
cdr3_aa: CATARQGGGQPQHF
cdr3_nt: TGTGCCACCGCACGACAGGGGGGGGGTCAGCCCCAGCATTTT

clone_size: .
v_call: TRBV30
j_call: TRBJ1-2
d_call: .
cdr3_aa: CAWSVGRAGYTF
cdr3_nt: TGTGCCTGGAGTGTGGGCAGGGCGGGCTACACCTTC

clone_size: once
v_call: TRBV7-9
j_call: TRBJ1-1
d_call: TRBD1
cdr3_aa: CASSSADRESQAFF
cdr3_nt: TGTGCCAGCAGCTCCGCCGACAGGGAATCTCAAGCTTTCTTT

clone_size: .
v_call: TRBV5-4
j_call: TRBJ2-1
d_call: TRBD2
cdr3_aa: CASSPEPGGRARHEQFF
cdr3_nt: TGTGCCAGCAGCCCCGAGCCGGGCGGGAGGGCCCGGCATGAGCAGTTCTTC

clone_size: .
v_call: TRBV4-3
j_call: TRBJ1-6
d_call: .
cdr3_aa: CASSQLGHSYNSPLHF
cdr3_nt: TGCGCCAGCAGCCAGCTGGGACACAGTTATAATTCACCCCTCCACTTT

clone_size: few
v_call: TRBV5-1
j_call: TRBJ1-2
d_call: TRBD1
cdr3_aa: CASSFPEGRRETGATLSGNYGYTF
cdr3_nt: TGCGCCAGCAGCTTTCCTGAGGGGAGAAGGGAAACAGGGGCTACTCTCTCCGGTAACTATGGCTACACCTTC

clone_size: .
v_call: TRBV5-4
j_call: TRBJ1-2
d_call: .
cdr3_aa: CASSPGNRRNYGYTF
cdr3_nt: TGTGCCAGCAGCCCCGGTAACAGGCGAAACTATGGCTACACCTTC

clone_size: .
v_call: TRBV30
j_call: TRBJ1-1
d_call: .
cdr3_aa: CAWNLRVDTEAFF
cdr3_nt: TGTGCCTGGAACCTCAGGGTTGACACTGAAGCTTTCTTT

clone_size: few
v_call: TRBV11-2
j_call: TRBJ1-5
d_call: .
cdr3_aa: CASSLGVSGNQPQHF
cdr3_nt: TGTGCCAGCAGCTTAGGTGTGAGTGGCAATCAGCCCCAGCATTTT

clone_size: .
v_call: TRBV6-5
j_call: TRBJ2-7
d_call: TRBD1
cdr3_aa: CASSYGQGVYEQYF
cdr3_nt: TGTGCCAGCAGTTATGGACAGGGAGTCTACGAGCAGTACTTC

clone_size: .
v_call: TRBV10-2
j_call: TRBJ2-3
d_call: .
cdr3_aa: CASSEWSGRTDTQYF
cdr3_nt: TGCGCCAGCAGTGAGTGGTCGGGGAGGACAGATACGCAGTATTTT

clone_size: .
v_call: TRBV5-1
j_call: TRBJ1-6
d_call: .
cdr3_aa: CASSTSEPETSPLHF
cdr3_nt: TGCGCCAGCAGCACATCTGAACCCGAAACTTCACCCCTCCACTTT